The 20 T cell receptor beta chains listed next were all sequenced from one sample in a study of tumor-infiltrating lymphocytes in primary liver carcinoma. Each 20-30 mg portion of unsorted bulk tissue served as the source for co-extraction of RNA and DNA. A constant-region primer primed TCR beta cDNA synthesis from 400 to 550 ng of total RNA. Researchers made the TCR beta libraries by running three nested multiplex PCR rounds with slightly modified ARM-PCR. Primers for the first two PCR rounds were TRBV1-TRBV30 forward primers and a C-beta reverse primer (approximately 9 cycles per round). One entry per CDR3 protein results from TCRdb running MiXCR on the multiplex PCR reads. The table lists about 50,000 distinct CDR3 sequences, around 82% of them singletons, with around 22% in the top ten. Sequences were obtained from liver tumor tissue from sampling region 5. Subset indicated: tumor region T5, tumor centre. The receptor source for this set is a man aged 40-49 years with primary liver carcinoma and hepatitis B virus infection.

A note on this clonotype: Since the CDR3 does not end with the conserved phenylalanine or tryptophan, this likely comes from a read error. CDR3 nucleotides: TGTGCCAGCAGCATGGGGGGAGACAGATGCATTTCCCTCTCTGGGGCCAACGTCCTGACTTCC. It specifies CASSMGGDRCISLSGANVLTS. The J gene is TRBJ2-6, the V gene TRBV11-2, with D perhaps TRBD2 (6 bases). The CDR3 runs 21 residues. Trimming took off 5 bases at V and 0 bases at J, with 26 bases between the two ends. Germline V lookup: CDR1 SGHAT, CDR2 FQNNGV.

As regards this clonotype: The junction does not match germline at one end; this may be a read error. The chain recombines TRBV11-2 with TRBJ1-1; D is uncertain. CDR3 length: 13 residues. The germline CDR1 and CDR2 sequences are SGHAT and FQNNGV. The chain's CDR3 is CTSILGLNTEAFF. The CDR3 nucleotides read TGTACCAGCATCTTAGGCCTGAACACCGAAGCTTTCTTT.

About this clonotype itself: A junction end diverges from the germline sequence, so it may reflect a read error. This rearrangement joins TRBV30 to TRBJ1-1, with D perhaps TRBD1 (5 bases). There are 15 residues in the CDR3. Germline CDR1 and CDR2: GTSNPN and SVGIG (reference sequence). CDR3: CAWSLAGLGNTEVIF. CDR3 coding DNA: TGTGCCTGGAGTCTAGCGGGACTTGGGAACACTGAAGTTATATTT. Combining the CDR3 with reference TRBV30 and TRBJ1-1 gives the whole variable domain SQTIHQWPATLVQPVGSPLSLECTVEGTSNPNLYWYRQAAGRGLQLLFYSVGIGQISSEVPQNLSASRPQDRQFILSSKKLLLSDSGFYLCAWSLAGLGNTEVIFGQGTRLTVV.

In regard to this clonotype: A read error is possible here, since a much larger clone lies one base away. The chain couples TRBV7-3 to TRBJ2-1; 10 bases map to TRBD1. V lost 5 bases, J lost 8 bases, and 6 bases stayed unmatched. Per the germline V gene, CDR1 is SGHTA and CDR2 is FQGTGA. The CDR3 spans 14 residues. CDR3 protein: CASSPGTGVDEQFF. CDR3 DNA sequence: TGTGCCAGCAGCCCCGGGACAGGGGTCGATGAGCAGTTCTTC.

V usage is TRBV11-1 and J usage is TRBJ2-1; 9 bases match TRBD2. This CDR3 has 13 amino acids. From germline, CDR1 is SGHAT and CDR2 FQDESV (reference sequence). The CDR3 DNA is TGTGCATGTAGCGCGGGAGGGCCGAATGAGCAGTTCTTC. Translating it yields CACSAGGPNEQFF.

This clonotype was seen a handful of times. A single base separates this from a much larger clone, so it may be a read error. DNA of the CDR3: TGTACCAGCATTCCGGGACAGATGAACACCGGGGAGCTGTTTTTT. Residues: CTSIPGQMNTGELFF. The rearrangement joins TRBV28 to TRBJ2-2, with TRBD1 matching 7 bases. There are 15 residues in the CDR3. Germline V CDR1 and CDR2: MDHEN, SYDVKM.

The CDR3 reads CASTPGTGAGNTIYF. CDR3 DNA: TGTGCCAGCACACCGGGGACAGGGGCTGGAAACACCATATATTTT. The rearrangement joins TRBV28 to TRBJ1-3; 10 bases match TRBD1. This CDR3 spans 15 amino acids. J was trimmed by 2 bases and V by 7 bases; bases with no gene match: 5. Germline V CDR1 and CDR2: MDHEN, SYDVKM.

The CDR3 DNA follows: TGTACCTGCAGCTTACGATGGACAGGGAAAAACGAGCAGTACTTC. Translated, it gives CTCSLRWTGKNEQYF. The chain has TRBV11-2 and TRBJ2-7; 8 nucleotides match TRBD1. Germline lookup yields CDR1 SGHAT and CDR2 FQNNGV. CDR3 size: 15 residues.

About this clonotype itself: A single base separates this from a much larger clone, so it may be a read error. The chain recombines TRBV20-1 with TRBJ1-1, with D tentatively TRBD1 (6 bases). Germline V CDR1 and CDR2: DFQATT, SNEGSKA (reference sequence). The CDR3 contains 15 residues. CDR3: CSASLGGAENTEVFF. The CDR3 DNA follows: TGCAGTGCTAGTCTAGGGGGGGCCGAGAACACTGAAGTTTTCTTT.

As concerns this clonotype: Relative to the germline gene, one junction end is altered; a read error may explain this. The rearrangement joins TRBV29-1 to TRBJ2-1; D is possibly TRBD1 (5 bases). This CDR3 comprises 14 residues. Per the germline V gene, CDR1 is SQVTM and CDR2 is ANQGSEA. The CDR3 DNA reads as TGCAGCGTTGTGGGGCAGGGCCTTTACAAAGAGCAGTCCTTC. Its protein product is CSVVGQGLYKEQSF.

Turning to this clonotype: A read error is possible here, since a much larger clone lies one base away. The rearrangement uses TRBV19 and TRBJ2-2; D is unresolved. Germline V gene sequence: CDR1 LNHDA, CDR2 SQIVND (reference sequence). This CDR3 spans 14 amino acids. The V end was cut by 6 bases, the J end by 10 bases, with 18 bases between. The CDR3 DNA reads TGTGCCAGTAGATTGACCTCGAACACCAAGGAGCTGTTTTTT. Translation: CASRLTSNTKELFF.

The count of this clonotype is one. One end of the junction does not line up with germline, which may come from a read error. The V gene is TRBV7-8, the J gene TRBJ2-1; 11 nucleotides line up with TRBD2. The CDR3 has 17 residues. Germline loops: CDR1 SGHVS, CDR2 FQNEAQ. This CDR3 reads CDSSFLAGGPVSNEQFF. The DNA of the CDR3 is TGTGACAGCAGCTTCTTAGCGGGAGGGCCTGTTTCCAATGAGCAGTTCTTC.

This clonotype was seen at least ten times. This sequence joins TRBV5-1 and TRBJ2-5, with 9 bases identical to TRBD2. The CDR3 sequence is 18 residues long. The V segment lost 0 bases and the J segment 2 bases; nucleotides outside the gene matches: 11. Per germline, CDR1 SGHRS and CDR2 YFSETQ. The CDR3 sequence: CASSLAGASGALQETQYF. The CDR3, as DNA: TGCGCCAGCAGCTTGGCCGGGGCTAGCGGGGCCCTACAAGAGACCCAGTACTTC.

Concerning this clonotype: Germline and junction disagree at one end, which may indicate a read error. The rearrangement uses TRBV6-5 and TRBJ2-3; 8 bases map to TRBD2. This CDR3 is built from 15 residues. Germline CDR1 and CDR2: MNHEY and SVGAGI. The chain's CDR3 is CASSLSTGGSDTQFF. The CDR3 nucleotides read TGTGCTAGCAGTCTCTCGACGGGAGGGTCGGATACGCAGTTTTTT.

On this clonotype itself: It may be a read error: a sequence one base away is much more abundant. The chain couples TRBV19 to TRBJ1-5; 7 bases are a match to TRBD1. Germline lookup yields CDR1 LNHDA and CDR2 SQIVND (reference sequence). The CDR3 is 15 residues long. CDR3 in DNA: TGTGCCAGTAGCATGGGGACAGTTAGCAGTCAGCCCCAGCATTTT. It is translated as CASSMGTVSSQPQHF.

This clonotype was observed once. One end of the junction is discordant with germline, which a read error may explain. The gene calls are TRBV7-9 and TRBJ2-1; 13 bases line up with TRBD2. This CDR3 region has 18 residues. Germline-derived CDR1 and CDR2 are SEHNR and FQNEAQ (reference sequence). The CDR3, as DNA: TGTGCCAGCAGCCCCTGGACTAGCGGGGGAAGCTCCTATAATGAGCAGCTCTTC. Translation: CASSPWTSGGSSYNEQLF.

This clonotype was found a few times. The gene calls are TRBV19 and TRBJ1-6; D might be TRBD1 (5 bases). The V gene's germline CDR1 is LNHDA and CDR2 SQIVND (reference sequence). V gave up 6 bases and J gave up 5 bases, with 14 bases separating them. The CDR3 contains 15 residues. The CDR3 region has the DNA TGTGCCAGTAGCCGGGGGAGGACGGATAATTCACCCCTCCACTTT. Translated, it gives CASSRGRTDNSPLHF.

With regard to this clonotype: One junction end does not reproduce the germline sequence, and a read error may be involved. The CDR3 DNA is TGTGCCAGCGGCTTGGATAGTGGGAGGGATGAGCAGTTCTTC. Protein sequence: CASGLDSGRDEQFF. The V call is TRBV5-5, the J call TRBJ2-1; 7 nucleotides line up with TRBD2. Germline CDR1 reads SGHKS; CDR2 reads YYEKEE (reference sequence). The CDR3 has 14 amino acids. Variable domain in full (rest from reference TRBV5-5 and TRBJ2-1): DAGVTQSPTHLIKTRGQQVTLRCSPISGHKSVSWYQQVLGQGPQFIFQYYEKEERGRGNFPDRFSARQFPNYSSELNVNALLLGDSALYLCASGLDSGRDEQFFGPGTRLTVL.

This chain uses TRBV7-8 with TRBJ2-4; no clear D. From germline, CDR1 is SGHVS and CDR2 FQNEAQ. Between the trimmed V and J ends, which lost 1 base and 3 bases, there was a span of 19 bases. CDR3 length: 18 residues. The CDR3 nucleotides are TGTGCCAGCAGCTTAGGGTGGCGGTCGCGTTTGGGCAAAAACATTCAGTACTTC. It yields the protein CASSLGWRSRLGKNIQYF.

With regard to this clonotype: Without the conserved terminal phenylalanine or tryptophan, this CDR3 likely stems from a read error. The DNA is omitted, as the CDR3 cannot be located on it reliably, and the CDR3 follows TCRdb's listing. V and J are TRBV11-2 and TRBJ2-3; the table calls TRBD1, which could not be checked here. Germline values: CDR1 SGHAT, CDR2 FQNNGV. A total of 14 residues make up the CDR3, ends included. The CDR3 here is CASSSPGRADARYL.